In its sample, the clone carrying this T cell receptor (beta chain) was seen many times. The data belong to a study of T cells in Graves' hyperthyroidism and ophthalmopathy. The CDR3 is 13 residues long. In germline, CDR1 is LGHDT, CDR2 YNNKEL (reference sequence). Trimming cost V 1 base and J 6 bases, with 7 bases left between them. Amplified TCR beta CDR3 regions came from RNA transcripts. The HTBI primer set served for first-round RT-PCR of the TCR CDR3. TCRdb re-called the multiplex PCR reads with MiXCR, one entry per CDR3 protein. The sample has some 490,000 distinct CDR3 sequences; about 16% are singletons.

The clonotype originates from a woman aged 25 to 39 with Graves' ophthalmopathy. Sequencing was carried out using blood. The J gene is TRBJ1-5, the V gene TRBV3-1, with no clear D. This CDR3 is CASSQGNGQPQHF. CDR3 DNA: TGTGCCAGCAGCCAAGGCAATGGTCAGCCCCAGCATTTT.